The entry that follows covers one T cell receptor (beta chain) sequence. Its specificity is not known. The data originate from a study of T cell clusters in autoimmune cytopenias. Study findings and constraints: TRB repertoire shifts in secondary cytopenia and chronic lymphocytic leukemia mostly reflected lymphoma, not autoimmunity. The T cell clusters came from computational analysis alone and lack functional validation.

Looked up from germline, CDR1 is SGHAT and CDR2 is FQNNGV. The CDR3 sequence is 15 residues long. Each sample's input was roughly 230 ng genomic DNA, 30,000 to 45,000 genome equivalents. TRB rearrangements were amplified by touch-down multiplex PCR with mixed TRB-A/B primers. Each CDR3 protein gets one entry in TCRdb, which reprocessed the multiplex PCR reads and gives no DNA. The data show some 2,000 distinct CDR3 sequences, and the top ten clones hold over 6%. The same sample was also studied in work on T cell repertoires in aging, cancer and after chemotherapy. As reported in that work: Untreated cancer patients had significantly lower blood TCR diversity than age-matched healthy donors. In each cancer cohort, median generation probability increased across chemotherapy, suggesting thymic output rebounded.

This clonotype was sampled from a human donor in good health. The V and J genes are TRBV11-2 and TRBJ2-7; TCRdb picks TRBD1, but there is no DNA to check that call. Material for sequencing was peripheral blood. CDR3: CASSLDPGGRNEQYF. The whole variable domain, remainder taken from reference TRBV11-2 and TRBJ2-7, is EAGVAQSPRYKIIEKRQSVAFWCNPISGHATLYWYQQILGQGPKLLIQFQNNGVVDDSQLPKDRFSAERLKGVDSTLKIQPAKLEDSAVYLCASSLDPGGRNEQYFGPGTRLTVT.